The 27 T cell receptor beta chains below come from one sample, sequenced in a study of blood T cell repertoires in COVID-19. The repertoire was sequenced with immunoSEQ multiplex PCR; TCRdb's copy has only in-frame clones and lacks some. The sample records over 200,000 clones, more than 85% being singletons. The sample comprised peripheral blood. These receptors all stem from a man aged 40-50 years with active or convalescent COVID-19.

V is TRBV5-8 and J is TRBJ2-1; TRBD1 aligns across 7 bases. The V gene's germline CDR1 is SGHTS and CDR2 YDEGEE. The CDR3 contains 15 residues. Germline trimming cut 1 base from V and 6 bases from J; bases unmatched to any gene: 7. The CDR3 protein is CASSLRGGASNEQFF. CDR3 bases: TGTGCCAGCAGCTTGAGAGGGGGCGCATCCAATGAGCAGTTCTTC.

The J gene is TRBJ1-3, the V gene TRBV28; 7 bases agree with TRBD1. Germline loops: CDR1 MDHEN, CDR2 SYDVKM. After removal of 5 bases from V and 4 bases from J, the junction contained 11 bases not matched to a gene. The CDR3 extends over 16 amino acids. The CDR3 sequence is CASSPYTGVGGNTIYF. DNA for the CDR3: TGTGCCAGCAGTCCTTACACAGGGGTGGGCGGAAACACCATATATTTT.

As concerns this clone: The junction departs from the called germline gene at one end, perhaps through a read error. The V and J genes are TRBV5-4 and TRBJ2-3, with D unclear. Germline lookup yields CDR1 SGHNT and CDR2 YYREEE (reference sequence). The CDR3 length is 16 residues. CDR3 sequence reads: CASRLGSVPSTDTQYF. In DNA form, the CDR3 reads TGTGCCAGCAGATTGGGGTCAGTGCCCAGCACAGATACGCAGTATTTT.

This rearrangement joins TRBV28 to TRBJ2-3, with 9 nucleotides matching TRBD2. V lost 3 bases to trimming and J lost 3 bases; unmatched junction nucleotides: 7. CDR1 MDHEN and CDR2 SYDVKM come from the germline V gene. The CDR3 sequence is 16 residues long. In nucleotides, the CDR3 is TGTGCCAGCAGTTTGGCGGGGGGGCCGTCGACAGATACGCAGTATTTT. Its translation: CASSLAGGPSTDTQYF.

The rearrangement links TRBV6-5 to TRBJ2-1; 12 nucleotides agree with TRBD1. CDR1 MNHEY and CDR2 SVGAGI come from the germline V gene. The CDR3 covers 13 residues. Germline trimming cut 7 bases from V and 9 bases from J; bases unmatched to any gene: 4. The CDR3 DNA reads as TGTGCCAGCATGGGACAGGGGGCGTCTGAGCAGTTCTTC. Its protein is CASMGQGASEQFF.

With regard to this clone: The junction departs from the called germline gene at one end, perhaps through a read error. CDR3 in DNA: TGTGCCAGCACCCAGGCATTACAAGCTTACTTT. Translating gives CASTQALQAYF. The chain uses TRBV2 and TRBJ1-1; D gene ambiguous. The CDR3 is 11 residues long. CDR1 and CDR2 (germline): SNHLY, FYNNEI.

V gene TRBV7-9 combines with J gene TRBJ2-4, with TRBD1 as a possible D gene (6 bases). V was trimmed by 1 base and J by 8 bases, leaving 12 bases between them. CDR1 is SEHNR and CDR2 is FQNEAQ in the germline V gene (reference sequence). This CDR3 is 14 amino acids long. In DNA, the CDR3 is TGTGCCAGCAGCTTAGGACAGGAGGTAGACATTCAGTACTTC. Translation gives CASSLGQEVDIQYF.

This chain uses TRBV5-1 with TRBJ2-7; D is perhaps TRBD2 (7 bases). The CDR3 contains 15 residues. CDR1 SGHRS and CDR2 YFSETQ come from the germline V gene. The V end lost 4 bases, the J end lost 1 base, and 15 bases lay between the germline ends. For the CDR3, the DNA is TGCGCCAGCAGCCGGGGGCGGGAGTCGTCCTACGAGCAGTACTTC. Amino acid sequence: CASSRGRESSYEQYF.

The chain has TRBV5-1 and TRBJ1-2, with 9 bases aligning to TRBD1. CDR3 size: 16 residues. V lost 4 bases to trimming and J lost 6 bases; unmatched junction nucleotides: 13. Germline V CDR1 and CDR2: SGHRS, YFSETQ. In DNA form, the CDR3 reads TGCGCCAGCAGCCTCCCTGGGACAGGGCTCCAGCATGGCTACACCTTC. Amino acids: CASSLPGTGLQHGYTF.

The genes are TRBV27 and TRBJ1-3; D is unclear. This CDR3 is 12 amino acids long. From germline, CDR1 is MNHEY and CDR2 SMNVEV (reference sequence). V lost 7 bases to trimming and J lost 2 bases, with 6 bases between them. The CDR3 here is CASTGPGNTIYF. The CDR3 DNA follows: TGTGCCAGCACTGGGCCTGGAAACACCATATATTTT.

The chain combines TRBV27 with TRBJ2-3; TRBD1 is a possible D gene (6 bases). V was cut by 6 bases and J by 4 bases, with 11 bases left in between. From germline, CDR1 is MNHEY and CDR2 SMNVEV (reference sequence). The CDR3 is 13 amino acids. The CDR3 reads CASRPQGPDTQYF. The CDR3 region has the DNA TGTGCCAGCAGGCCACAGGGCCCAGATACGCAGTATTTT.

This clone was seen just once. CDR3 amino acids: CASRQLAGPAVLYNEQFF. The CDR3, as DNA: TGTGCCAGTAGGCAACTAGCGGGGCCCGCCGTGCTCTACAATGAGCAGTTCTTC. The chain couples TRBV19 to TRBJ2-1, with 10 bases fitting TRBD2. The V segment lost 6 bases and the J segment 3 bases; nucleotides outside the gene matches: 14. The CDR3 runs 18 residues. Per the germline V gene, CDR1 is LNHDA and CDR2 is SQIVND (reference sequence).

V gene TRBV5-4 combines with J gene TRBJ1-1; 8 bases line up with TRBD1. CDR1 and CDR2 from the germline V gene are SGHNT and YYREEE (reference sequence). Losses at the gene ends were 5 bases for V and 0 bases for J; bases not matched to a gene: 9. The CDR3 runs 16 residues. The CDR3 is CASRGRDRYLNTEAFF. The CDR3 DNA is TGTGCCAGCAGGGGGAGGGACAGGTATTTGAACACTGAAGCTTTCTTT.

As DNA, the CDR3 is TGTGCCTGGAGTGGGTTACGGCGGGGATCTGGGGGCTACACCTTC. It yields the protein CAWSGLRRGSGGYTF. The chain uses TRBV30 and TRBJ1-2; D call uncertain. This CDR3 contains 15 residues. Trimming shortened V by 1 base and J by 8 bases, and 20 bases separated the two germline ends. Germline assignment: CDR1 GTSNPN and CDR2 SVGIG (reference sequence).

This clone has a handful of counts. The chain combines TRBV10-2 with TRBJ2-1; 9 bases align to TRBD2. Looked up from germline, CDR1 is WSHSY and CDR2 is SAAADI. The CDR3 runs 15 residues. With V trimmed by 9 bases and J by 6 bases, 12 bases remained unmatched. The CDR3 reads CASRGRAGGPNEQFF. CDR3 sequence (DNA): TGCGCCAGTCGGGGCCGAGCGGGAGGACCCAATGAGCAGTTCTTC.

V gene TRBV28 combines with J gene TRBJ1-4, with 7 bases aligning to TRBD1. Germline CDR1 reads MDHEN; CDR2 reads SYDVKM. CDR3 size: 17 residues. Trimming took 6 bases from V and 0 from J; bases not matched to a gene: 10. Written as DNA, the CDR3 is TGTGCCAGCAGGGCGCTCAGGGGGAAATCAACTAATGAAAAACTGTTTTTT. Translating it yields CASRALRGKSTNEKLFF.

This chain links TRBV5-5 with TRBJ1-1; 7 bases align to TRBD1. V shed 2 bases and J 5 bases; nucleotides not matched to a gene: 3. Per germline, CDR1 SGHKS and CDR2 YYEKEE (reference sequence). The CDR3 spans 13 residues. The CDR3 bases are TGTGCCAGCAGCTTTTCAGGGGGAACTGAAGCTTTCTTT. It codes for CASSFSGGTEAFF.

To note about this clone: Additional DNA sequences in this sample encode the identical CDR3. Written as DNA, the CDR3 is TGTGCCAGCAGCTTGGGACGGGGCACTGAAGCTTTCTTT. Translation: CASSLGRGTEAFF. The chain has TRBV5-6 and TRBJ1-1, with unresolved D. This CDR3 contains 13 residues. V lost 0 bases and J 4 bases, leaving 7 bases between the germline ends. The germline V gene has CDR1 SGHDT and CDR2 YYEEEE.

The chain carries TRBV7-2 and TRBJ2-2; TRBD2 agrees at 9 bases. The germline V gene encodes CDR1 SGHTA and CDR2 FQGNSA. The CDR3 has 15 residues. Trimming took 5 bases from V and 13 from J; bases not matched to a gene: 14. The CDR3 sequence: CASSTQRTSEGLLFF. In DNA, the CDR3 is TGTGCCAGCAGCACCCAAAGGACTAGCGAGGGGTTGCTGTTTTTT.

This clone is a singleton in its sample. J is TRBJ2-5 and V is TRBV5-1; TRBD2 aligns across 10 bases. The germline V gene has CDR1 SGHRS and CDR2 YFSETQ. The CDR3 has 15 residues. With 2 bases clipped from V and 4 bases from J, the junction kept 5 bases outside the gene matches. The CDR3, as DNA: TGCGCCAGCAGCTTCCAGCGGGGGGGCGGAGAGACCCAGTACTTC. Amino acid sequence: CASSFQRGGGETQYF.

This chain connects TRBV4-2 to TRBJ1-6; maybe TRBD1 (5 bases). The CDR3 extends over 17 amino acids. In germline, CDR1 is LGHNA, CDR2 YNFKEQ. V was pared by 1 base and J by 3 bases, with 13 bases between. This CDR3 reads CASSQAQQVLYNSPLHF. The CDR3 DNA reads TGTGCCAGCAGCCAAGCCCAACAGGTTCTCTATAATTCACCCCTCCACTTT.

The rearrangement uses TRBV24-1 and TRBJ2-3; weak D call: TRBD1 (5 bases). The germline V gene has CDR1 KGHDR and CDR2 SFDVKD. The CDR3 consists of 13 residues. V was clipped by 4 bases and J by 8 bases, with 12 bases between them. The chain's CDR3 is CATSDLTVPTQYF. The CDR3 DNA reads as TGTGCCACCAGTGACTTGACAGTCCCTACGCAGTATTTT.

V usage is TRBV29-1 and J usage is TRBJ1-2, with TRBD1 matching over 7 bases. CDR1 and CDR2 from the germline V gene are SQVTM and ANQGSEA. The ends lost 7 bases at V and 6 bases at J; junction bases unmatched: 11. The CDR3 length is 13 residues. This chain's CDR3 is CSARPTGLHGYTF. CDR3 DNA sequence: TGCAGCGCTCGACCGACAGGGTTGCATGGCTACACCTTC.

The J gene is TRBJ2-5, the V gene TRBV7-9; 7 nucleotides line up with TRBD1. V shed 6 bases, J shed 6 bases, and the junction held 16 bases outside the gene matches. Germline V gives CDR1 SEHNR, CDR2 FQNEAQ (reference sequence). The length of the CDR3 is 16 residues. The CDR3 nucleotides read TGTGCCAGCAGACTCACCGGCAGCCCAGGGGGACAGACCCAGTACTTC. This encodes CASRLTGSPGGQTQYF.

V is TRBV5-1 and J is TRBJ1-2; 7 bases match TRBD1. From germline, CDR1 is SGHRS and CDR2 YFSETQ. Trimming at V came to 4 bases and at J to 4 bases, leaving 10 bases not matched to a gene. The CDR3 consists of 15 residues. The CDR3 DNA reads as TGCGCCAGCAGCCCCGGGACAGCCATGAGCTATGGCTACACCTTC. Its translation: CASSPGTAMSYGYTF.

In this sample, this clone turned up once. This chain connects TRBV6-4 to TRBJ1-6; D is possibly TRBD1 (5 bases). This CDR3 has 14 residues. Trimming pared 0 bases from V and 10 bases from J, leaving 10 bases between. Germline lookup yields CDR1 MRHNA and CDR2 SNTAGT. The CDR3, as DNA: TGTGCCAGCAGTGACTCGGGGGGAGGCTCACCCCTCCACTTT. Translation: CASSDSGGGSPLHF.

The chain employs TRBV11-2 and TRBJ2-7; D might be TRBD2 (5 bases). Trimming left V 1 base short and J 3 bases short, with 10 bases between. CDR3 length equals 14 residues. Per germline, CDR1 SGHAT and CDR2 FQNNGV. The CDR3 protein is CASSLGGRIYEQYF. The CDR3, as DNA: TGTGCCAGCAGCTTAGGAGGGAGAATCTACGAGCAGTACTTC.